A selection of T cell receptor beta chains follows, all from one sample in a study of early T cells in non-severe SARS-CoV-2 infection. Each CDR3 protein is one row after TCRdb ran MiXCR on the 5' RACE reads. The data hold 35,000 to 45,000 distinct CDR3 sequences, with roughly 6% observed a single time. Specimen: whole blood, collected at baseline. The receptors were gathered from an adult who was a healthcare worker with PCR-confirmed SARS-CoV-2 infection or an uninfected control (not recorded which). CDR3s include the opening cysteine and the closing phenylalanine or tryptophan. Expanded clones are given a class, and other clones once, few, many or no size at all.

size: -; V: TRBV3-1; CDR3: CASSQEGGGRRTDTQYF
size: many; V: TRBV20-1; CDR3: CSARDSRYRGTQGAFF
size: many; V: TRBV29-1; CDR3: CSVNTGEALYGYTF
size: many; V: TRBV3-1; CDR3: CASSPLWESPPQHF
size: many; V: TRBV2; CDR3: CASRAGTGGYNEQFF
size: few; V: TRBV3-1; CDR3: CASSPEGESQETQYF
size: few; V: TRBV6-5; CDR3: CASSYFAGRTEAFF
size: few; V: TRBV5-6; CDR3: CASSADRNYGYTF
size: -; V: TRBV20-1; CDR3: CSAKAGRIDTQYF
size: few; V: TRBV12-3/TRBV12-4; CDR3: CASSLSGRGEAFF
size: many; V: TRBV21-1; CDR3: CASSKTLRQGSSYNEQFF
size: many; V: TRBV12-3/TRBV12-4; CDR3: CASSWQPVNGNTIYF
size: few; V: TRBV7-9; CDR3: CASSLTKTSSYNEQFF
size: many; V: TRBV2; CDR3: CASSARGLNEQFF
size: -; V: TRBV11-2; CDR3: CASSPGTGVEQYF
size: -; V: TRBV7-6; CDR3: CASSLVTGRDTQYF
size: many; V: TRBV10-3; CDR3: CAISESPTGRDEQFF
size: many; V: TRBV20-1; CDR3: CSAIPTSGGPYNEQFF
size: many; V: TRBV7-2; CDR3: CASSLTGGAVNEQFF
size: many; V: TRBV5-1; CDR3: CASSPGAWDGRAYEQYF
size: many; V: TRBV6-5; CDR3: CASSPDRGPYNEQFF
size: many; V: TRBV20-1; CDR3: CSARPGGLVNSPLHF
size: few; V: TRBV18; CDR3: CASSQTGDGYTF
size: many; V: TRBV20-1; CDR3: CSARRDATNEKLFF
size: many; V: TRBV19; CDR3: CASSLTSGVGETQYF
size: many; V: TRBV20-1; CDR3: CSARDRDKRYEAFF
size: many; V: TRBV30; CDR3: CAWSPTLLAKNIQYF
size: few; V: TRBV20-1; CDR3: CSASPNSGELFF
size: many; V: TRBV4-2; CDR3: CASSPDTDYNSPLHF
size: few; V: TRBV7-9; CDR3: CASSSRTGFYGYTF
size: many; V: TRBV20-1; CDR3: CSAREVAAFF
size: -; V: TRBV12-3/TRBV12-4; CDR3: CASSPRPAGVGETQYF
size: many; V: TRBV2; CDR3: CASKWESEQFF
size: many; V: TRBV5-5; CDR3: CASSLKGGGLVGYTF
size: -; V: TRBV28; CDR3: CASSPVKGEVYGYTF
size: many; V: TRBV12-3/TRBV12-4; CDR3: CASSPTGRLAFF
size: few; V: TRBV6-6; CDR3: CASSYFQGNQPQHF
size: few; V: TRBV11-2; CDR3: CASSPLGSGEQYF
size: -; V: TRBV7-2; CDR3: CASSLAGTGVNQPQHF
size: many; V: TRBV12-3/TRBV12-4; CDR3: CASSRGTPGGSQTQYF
size: many; V: TRBV20-1; CDR3: CSARSRTLFF
size: -; V: TRBV5-1; CDR3: CASSLATGELFF
size: -; V: TRBV5-1; CDR3: CASSLVPDGRYEQYF
size: -; V: TRBV12-3/TRBV12-4; CDR3: CASSKRGASYNEQFF
size: many; V: TRBV11-2; CDR3: CASSPRLAGGRNEQFF
size: many; V: TRBV20-1; CDR3: CSARRGATPYNEQFF
size: -; V: TRBV3-1; CDR3: CASSQGSQVNIQYF
size: many; V: TRBV30; CDR3: CAWSGGVGETQYF